This T cell receptor beta chain originates from a study of cytomegalovirus exposure and HLA in healthy donors. Study-wide findings and caveats: A later analysis linked a missense variant in DCLRE1C to the trimming of TCR beta V and J genes. Using the classifier, cytomegalovirus status was reportedly diagnosed with high specificity and sensitivity. The productive fraction for most TCR beta V segments was about 90% or about 30% in an earlier analysis.

The PCR was carried out with 60 Vbeta primers and 13 Jbeta primers. The table came from immunoSEQ multiplex PCR; TCRdb's copy has only in-frame clones and leaves some out. The table records about 170,000 clones, 80% to 85% of them present only once. Concerning this clone itself: Its antigen is undetermined.

Germline V lookup: CDR1 MNHEY, CDR2 SVGAGI. V lost 5 bases and J lost 4, with 11 bases in between. The CDR3 sequence is 13 residues long. The chain combines TRBV6-5 with TRBJ1-1; D may be TRBD1 (6 bases). This TCR derives from a male donor in good health and CMV-seronegative. Specimen: PBMCs. This CDR3 is CASSRTGTTEAFF. The CDR3 DNA reads TGTGCCAGCAGTCGAACAGGGACCACTGAAGCTTTCTTT.